This T cell receptor (beta chain) is from a study of vaccination effects on CD4 cells after COVID-19. Study-wide points: Common cold coronaviruses were cross-recognized by only 1 of 255 vaccine-induced clones in healthy vaccinees.

Clones were read by immunoSEQ multiplex PCR, and TCRdb kept only the in-frame ones, dropping some. The sample yields tens of thousands of clones, around 75% seen once. J was trimmed by 5 bases and V by 0 bases; bases with no gene match: 9. The CDR3 is 19 residues long. Germline V gene lookup returns CDR1 SGHTA and CDR2 FQGTGA. Ahead of sequencing, the ViraFEST assay grew antigen-specific CD4+ T cells using viral peptide pools. CD4+ T cells were isolated after around ten days of culture. None of these healthy vaccinees had been infected with SARS-CoV-2 before vaccination. Every well got some 1.8 million PBMC, which were grown with 8.5 to 10 IU/ml IL-2 and about 10 ug/ml peptides. On this clone itself: Its antigen is as yet unknown.

The sample consisted of CD4+ T cells from PBMCs cultured with HCoV-NL63 spike peptides, taken before COVID-19 vaccination. This clonotype was sampled from a human donor who received a COVID-19 vaccine. This rearrangement joins TRBV7-3 to TRBJ2-2; TRBD2 agrees at 13 bases. Written as DNA, the CDR3 is TGTGCCAGCAGCTTAACGCCCTCGGGACTAGCGGGGCGGACCGGGGAGCTGTTTTTT. It translates to CASSLTPSGLAGRTGELFF.